This entry describes one T cell receptor (beta chain). Measured with immunoSEQ multiplex PCR; TCRdb has only the in-frame clones, and not every one. The sample records 250,000 to 350,000 clones, 87% being singletons. V was shortened by 6 bases and J by 1 base, with 15 bases between the two germline ends. This CDR3 comprises 15 residues. Germline loops: CDR1 KGHSH, CDR2 LQKENI. The data were taken from a study of blood T cell repertoires in COVID-19. Study background: Spain, Italy and the United States supplied samples that represented acute and convalescent COVID-19.

Those enrolled, adults aged roughly 18 to 90 years, came from 20 to 25 US areas. The TCR was taken from a woman aged 25 to 45 who had recovered from COVID-19. This sequence joins TRBV18 and TRBJ1-1; weak D call: TRBD1 (6 bases). Input material: PBMCs or T cells enriched from blood (not recorded which). CDR3 residues: CASSSTGLTNTEAFF. Here the CDR3 DNA reads TGTGCCAGCTCGTCTACAGGGCTCACGAACACTGAAGCTTTCTTT.